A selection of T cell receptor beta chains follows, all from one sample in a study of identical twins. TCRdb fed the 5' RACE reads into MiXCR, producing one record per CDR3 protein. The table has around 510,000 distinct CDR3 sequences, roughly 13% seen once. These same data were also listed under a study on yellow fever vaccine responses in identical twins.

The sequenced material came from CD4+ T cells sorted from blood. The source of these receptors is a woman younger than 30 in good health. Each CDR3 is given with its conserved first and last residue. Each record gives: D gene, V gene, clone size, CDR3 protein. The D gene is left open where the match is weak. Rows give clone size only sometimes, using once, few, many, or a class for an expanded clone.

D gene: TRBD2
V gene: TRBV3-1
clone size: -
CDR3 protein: CASSQKAGRAGELFF

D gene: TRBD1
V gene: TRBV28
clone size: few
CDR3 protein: CASSFPRKTGASNTGELFF

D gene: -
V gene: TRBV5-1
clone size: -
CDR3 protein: CASSLEGAGFGYTF

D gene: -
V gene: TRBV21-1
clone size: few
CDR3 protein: CASTQGSGPHYEQYF

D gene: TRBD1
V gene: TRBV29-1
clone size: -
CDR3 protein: CSVEGTSGGKYEQYF

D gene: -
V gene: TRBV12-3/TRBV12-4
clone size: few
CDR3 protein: CASSLLAVQETQYF

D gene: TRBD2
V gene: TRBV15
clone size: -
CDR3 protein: CATSMRLANEQYF

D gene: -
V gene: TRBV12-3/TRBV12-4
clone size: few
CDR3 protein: CASRTPRGNTGELFF

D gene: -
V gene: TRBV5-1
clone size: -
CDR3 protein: CASSSGHGNYNEQFF

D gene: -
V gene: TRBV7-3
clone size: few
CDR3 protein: CASSSAGASYNEQFF

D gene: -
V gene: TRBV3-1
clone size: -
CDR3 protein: CASSQDSGAEESPLHF

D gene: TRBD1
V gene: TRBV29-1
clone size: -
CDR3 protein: CSVEVGTGAYEQYF

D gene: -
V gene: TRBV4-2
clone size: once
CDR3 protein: CASSPGLPGGQKTQYF

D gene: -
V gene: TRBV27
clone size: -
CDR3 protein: CASSLTGGTQYF

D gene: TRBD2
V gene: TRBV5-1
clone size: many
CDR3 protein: CASSLDVSGKGEQFF

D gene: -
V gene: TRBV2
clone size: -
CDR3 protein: CASNWDTGQPQHF

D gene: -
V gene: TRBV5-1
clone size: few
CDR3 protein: CASSLWASGDSPLHF

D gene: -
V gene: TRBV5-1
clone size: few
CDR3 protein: CASEEGGSYNEQFF

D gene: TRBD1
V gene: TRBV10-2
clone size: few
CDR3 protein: CASSDLGQGSDTQYF

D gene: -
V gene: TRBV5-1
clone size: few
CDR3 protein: CASSSGRMNTEAFF